This record covers a single T cell receptor (beta chain). This CDR3 region has 14 residues. The V gene end was trimmed by 4 bases and the J gene end by 9 bases; junction bases not matched to a gene: 10. Germline-derived CDR1 and CDR2 are SGHNT and YYREEE (reference sequence). The data originate from a study of blood T cell repertoires in COVID-19. Overall study: Some COVID-19 samples were acute and others convalescent; all came from the United States, Italy and Spain. The analysed material was cDNA or gDNA that came from T cells, B-cell-depleted T cells, or PBMCs.

Under the authors' procedure: Estimated nucleated cell counts came from reference gene primer amplification. TCRdb keeps only in-frame clones here, not all; method: immunoSEQ multiplex PCR. V and J calls and clone size are as listed in that table; D and trimming were resolved from the DNA. The repertoire has 90,000 or so clones, 70% to 80% of them found once; the top ten carry approximately 25%. The V call is TRBV5-4, the J call TRBJ2-1; 7 nucleotides match TRBD2. The receptor was derived from a human donor in a cohort sampled during active COVID-19. Sequencing input: peripheral blood. The CDR3, as DNA: TGTGCCAGCAGCAACGGACTAGTGGGAGGTGAGCAGTTCTTC. Protein product: CASSNGLVGGEQFF.